The clone carrying this T cell receptor beta chain was seen more than once but under ten times. Antigen: not known. The data derive from a study of human T cells and chemical hapten exposure. Points from the study as a whole: Since the donors had alopecia, their immune response may not be the same as that of healthy people. Sensitization with DPC brought no change to TCRs above 1 in 1000 in frequency.

TCRdb recomputed calls from the RACE reads with MiXCR, one row per CDR3 protein. The sample shows about 48,000 distinct CDR3 sequences, 9% to 10% of them seen only once. The CDR3 length is 13 residues. Germline lookup yields CDR1 GTSNPN and CDR2 SVGIG (reference sequence). Trimming took 7 bases from V and 5 from J; bases not matched to a gene: 7. Time point specified: patch test 3, about 24 weeks after DPC sensitization. Treatment in this sample: therapeutic diphenylcyclopropenone sensitization with weekly scalp DPC. Blood sampling preceded each patch test application. The sequence was collected from a woman between 40 and 55 years old with alopecia areata. Some clones in this sample may be carry-over from other donors' samples. The chain employs TRBV30 and TRBJ1-4; 7 bases align to TRBD1. The starting material was whole blood, obtained in connection with sensitization to the hapten diphenylcyclopropenone (DPC). The DNA of the CDR3 is TGTGCCTTGGCGACAGGGCCGAATGAAAAACTGTTTTTT. Translated: CALATGPNEKLFF.